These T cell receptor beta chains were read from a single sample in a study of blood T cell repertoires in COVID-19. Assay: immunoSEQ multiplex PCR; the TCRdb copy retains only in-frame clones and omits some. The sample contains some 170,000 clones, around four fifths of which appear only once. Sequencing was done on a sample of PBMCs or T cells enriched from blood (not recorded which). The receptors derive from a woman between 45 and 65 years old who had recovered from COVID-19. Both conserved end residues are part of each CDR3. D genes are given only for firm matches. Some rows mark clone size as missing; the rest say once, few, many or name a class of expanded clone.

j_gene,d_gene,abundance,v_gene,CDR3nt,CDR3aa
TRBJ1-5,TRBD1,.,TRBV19,TGTGCCAGTAGTTGGGACAGCCAGAGCAATCAGCCCCAGCATTTT,CASSWDSQSNQPQHF
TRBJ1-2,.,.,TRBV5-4,TGTGCCAGCAGCTTGGAGTTCTGGAGGGGCTACACCTTC,CASSLEFWRGYTF
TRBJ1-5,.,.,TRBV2,TGTGCCAGCAGTGGTTCTTACGGAGAACAGCCCCAGCATTTT,CASSGSYGEQPQHF
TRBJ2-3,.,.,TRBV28,TGTGCCAGCAGTACTGGGGGGGCTAACACAGATACGCAGTATTTT,CASSTGGANTDTQYF
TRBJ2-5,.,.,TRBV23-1,TGCGCCACCCGGGTCCTCACGGTCGAGACCCAGTACTTC,CATRVLTVETQYF
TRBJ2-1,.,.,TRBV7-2,TGTGCCAGCAGCCCCATATTAGAACACAATGAGCAGTTCTTC,CASSPILEHNEQFF
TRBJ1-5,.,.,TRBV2,TGTGCCAGCAGTGGTGGGCAGTACCAGCCCCAGCATTTT,CASSGGQYQPQHF
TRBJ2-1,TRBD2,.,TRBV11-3,TGTGCCAGCAGTCCCGGGAGGAGCTCCTACAATGAGCAGTTCTTC,CASSPGRSSYNEQFF
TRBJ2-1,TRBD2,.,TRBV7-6,TGTGCCAGCAGACGACTAGCGGGAGGGTACAATGAGCAGTTCTTC,CASRRLAGGYNEQFF
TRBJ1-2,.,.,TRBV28,TGTGCCAGCAGCCCCCGCCCCAGCTATGGCTACACCTTC,CASSPRPSYGYTF
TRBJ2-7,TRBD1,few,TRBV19,TGTGCCAGTAGGTACCGGGACAGGGTAACCTACGAGCAGTACTTC,CASRYRDRVTYEQYF
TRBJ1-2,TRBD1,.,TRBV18,TGTGCCAGCTCACCCTCTACCGGGACAGGGTCTAACTATGGCTACACCTTC,CASSPSTGTGSNYGYTF
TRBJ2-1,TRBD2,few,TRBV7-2,TGTGCCAGCAGCATCGGGACTAGCGGGAGGAGCAATGAGCAGTTCTTC,CASSIGTSGRSNEQFF